One sample yielded the 30 T cell receptor beta chains listed below, sequenced in a study of lung T cells in sarcoidosis with Löfgren's syndrome. TCRdb re-derived calls from the reads in MiXCR, one entry per CDR3 protein. The sample includes 9,400 or so distinct CDR3 sequences, 20% of them seen just once. Sequencing was carried out using CD4+ T cells from bronchoalveolar lavage. The receptor set was obtained from a human donor with sarcoidosis (Löfgren's syndrome or another form), or a control subject (not recorded which).

This clonotype is labeled as medium-sized. DNA for the CDR3: TGTGCCAGCGGCCACCTTACGAACACTGAAGCTTTCTTT. Translated: CASGHLTNTEAFF. V and J are TRBV28 and TRBJ1-1; D not certain. The V and J ends lost 8 bases and 1 base respectively, with 11 bases between them. This CDR3 contains 13 residues. The germline V gene has CDR1 MDHEN and CDR2 SYDVKM. Combining the CDR3 with reference TRBV28 and TRBJ1-1 gives the whole variable domain DVKVTQSSRYLVKRTGEKVFLECVQDMDHENMFWYRQDPGLGLRLIYFSYDVKMKEKGDIPEGYSVSREKKERFSLILESASTNQTSMYLCASGHLTNTEAFFGQGTRLTVV.

This clonotype occurred a few times. The gene calls are TRBV5-5 and TRBJ2-1; the D gene is possibly TRBD2 (6 bases). V was trimmed by 4 bases and J by 4 bases, leaving 12 bases between them. There are 14 residues in the CDR3. Germline CDR1 SGHKS, CDR2 YYEKEE (reference sequence). The CDR3 nucleotides read TGTGCCAGCAGCCCCGGGGACTGGTACAATGAGCAGTTCTTC. Translation gives CASSPGDWYNEQFF.

This clonotype was observed at least ten times. At one end the junction does not follow the germline gene, possibly because of a read error. The genes are TRBV20-1 and TRBJ2-2; TRBD1 agrees at 8 bases. The CDR3 has 14 amino acids. Per the germline V gene, CDR1 is DFQATT and CDR2 is SNEGSKA (reference sequence). The chain's CDR3 is CSAKDRGNIGELFF. The CDR3 nucleotides are TGCAGTGCCAAAGACAGGGGAAACATCGGGGAGCTGTTTTTT.

By share, this clonotype counts as medium-sized. The chain joins TRBV11-2 to TRBJ2-2; 9 nucleotides agree with TRBD1. This CDR3 region has 15 residues. Germline assignment: CDR1 SGHAT and CDR2 FQNNGV. The trim removed 5 bases at V and 4 bases at J, leaving 5 bases unmatched. In nucleotides, the CDR3 is TGTGCCAGCAGCCCGACAGGGGGGGTCACCGGGGAGCTGTTTTTT. This translates into CASSPTGGVTGELFF.

This clonotype was found many times. CDR3 sequence (DNA): TGTGCCAGCAGTCCCGGGGAAAATGAGCAGTTCTTC. Amino acids: CASSPGENEQFF. The chain carries TRBV6-1 and TRBJ2-1; D may be TRBD2 (5 bases). The CDR3 sequence is 12 residues long. Trimming shortened V by 5 bases and J by 7 bases, and 9 bases separated the two germline ends. Germline CDR1 MNHNS, CDR2 SASEGT.

This clonotype was detected many times. The chain is built from TRBV6-2 or TRBV6-3 and TRBJ2-4; 7 nucleotides match TRBD2. The CDR3 loop spans 13 amino acids. Trimming cost V 0 bases and J 10 bases; bases outside gene matches: 3. Germline-derived CDR1 and CDR2 are MNHEY and SVGEGT. The CDR3 region is CASSYSGRGIQYF. The CDR3 DNA is TGTGCCAGCAGTTACTCAGGGCGGGGGATTCAGTACTTC.

By share of the sample, this clonotype is medium-sized. The chain uses TRBV19 and TRBJ2-6; possibly TRBD2 for D (5 bases). CDR1 and CDR2 from the germline V gene are LNHDA and SQIVND (reference sequence). V lost 4 bases and J lost 7, with 11 bases in between. The length of the CDR3 is 14 residues. CDR3 DNA: TGTGCCAGTAGTAGACCGGGATTCGCCAACGTCCTGACTTTC. It specifies CASSRPGFANVLTF.

This clonotype was picked up many times. The V and J genes are TRBV3-1 and TRBJ2-5; D tentatively fits TRBD1 or TRBD2 (5 bases each). Trimming cost V 0 bases and J 4 bases, with 12 bases left between them. Per germline, CDR1 LGHDT and CDR2 YNNKEL (reference sequence). This CDR3 spans 15 amino acids. CDR3 amino acids: CASSQDGAGGETQYF. CDR3 DNA: TGTGCCAGCAGCCAAGACGGGGCGGGTGGAGAGACCCAGTACTTC.

This clonotype was observed at least ten times. The chain combines TRBV7-2 with TRBJ2-5, with 10 bases that match TRBD2. Germline loops: CDR1 SGHTA, CDR2 FQGNSA. The CDR3 covers 14 residues. V shed 1 base, J shed 4 bases, and the junction held 0 bases outside the gene matches. The CDR3, as DNA: TGTGCCAGCAGCTTAGTAGCGGGAGGAGAGACCCAGTACTTC. The encoded protein is CASSLVAGGETQYF.

Only a few counts were recorded for this clonotype. The chain uses TRBV5-1 and TRBJ1-5; D perhaps matches TRBD1 (6 bases). The V end lost 4 bases, the J end lost 14 bases, and 22 bases lay between the germline ends. This CDR3 contains 14 residues. In germline, CDR1 is SGHRS, CDR2 YFSETQ. The CDR3 region is CASSPGDRNQLKHF. In DNA, the CDR3 is TGCGCCAGCAGCCCAGGGGATCGCAATCAGCTCAAGCATTTT.

There are many counts of this clonotype. V and J are TRBV7-3 and TRBJ2-3; 9 bases are a match to TRBD2. The CDR3 runs 15 residues. The germline V gene encodes CDR1 SGHTA and CDR2 FQGTGA. V lost 5 bases, J lost 1 base, and 4 bases stayed unmatched. The CDR3 DNA is TGTGCCAGCAGCGTGGCTAGCGGGGGCACAGATACGCAGTATTTT. It codes for CASSVASGGTDTQYF.

Ten or more counts support this clonotype. V is TRBV5-1 and J is TRBJ1-1; 7 nucleotides match TRBD1. The CDR3 is 13 residues long. CDR1 SGHRS and CDR2 YFSETQ come from the germline V gene. The trim removed 4 bases at V and 4 bases at J, leaving 4 bases unmatched. CDR3 in amino acids: CASSLSGGTEAFF. CDR3 DNA: TGCGCCAGCAGCCTGTCAGGGGGCACTGAAGCTTTCTTT.

This clonotype occurred a few times. The V gene is TRBV27, the J gene TRBJ2-2; 8 bases fit TRBD1. The trim removed 8 bases at V and 4 bases at J, leaving 9 bases unmatched. The germline V gene has CDR1 MNHEY and CDR2 SMNVEV (reference sequence). The CDR3 contains 15 residues. As DNA, the CDR3 is TGTGCCAGCGGTAGTTCAGGGGGCTTCACCGGGGAGCTGTTTTTT. Amino acid sequence: CASGSSGGFTGELFF.

This clonotype was found many times. As DNA, the CDR3 is TGTGCCAGTAGTATCTCAGGATACACCTACGAGCAGTACTTC. It yields the protein CASSISGYTYEQYF. This chain uses TRBV19 with TRBJ2-7; the D is unclear. This CDR3 spans 14 amino acids. The V end was cut by 3 bases, the J end by 2 bases, with 11 bases between. Germline loops: CDR1 LNHDA, CDR2 SQIVND (reference sequence).

By sample share, this clonotype is medium-sized. The genes are TRBV6-1 and TRBJ2-2; D possibly matches TRBD1 or TRBD2 (6 bases each). The V end was cut by 6 bases, the J end by 5 bases, with 16 bases between. CDR3 size: 15 residues. Germline V gene lookup returns CDR1 MNHNS and CDR2 SASEGT. CDR3 sequence: CASRQGGRATGELFF. The CDR3 DNA reads as TGTGCCAGCAGGCAAGGGGGGCGGGCAACCGGGGAGCTGTTTTTT.

This clonotype was seen at least ten times. CDR3 DNA: TGTGCCAGCAGCCCTCTCCGGGCTAGCAATCAGCCCCAGCATTTT. Translation: CASSPLRASNQPQHF. The chain uses TRBV5-8 and TRBJ1-5; D gene unclear. In germline, CDR1 is SGHTS, CDR2 YDEGEE. The CDR3 has 15 residues. The V end lost 4 bases, the J end lost 0 bases, and 11 bases lay between the germline ends. The full variable domain, completed using reference TRBV5-8 and TRBJ1-5, is EAGVTQSPTHLIKTRGQQATLRCSPISGHTSVYWYQQALGLGLQFLLWYDEGEERNRGNFPPRFSGRQFPNYSSELNVNALELEDSALYLCASSPLRASNQPQHFGDGTRLSIL.

The table lists this clonotype with many counts. This chain uses TRBV13 with TRBJ1-1; no clear D. There are 12 residues in the CDR3. V dropped 5 bases and J dropped 4 bases, with 8 bases sitting between them. The germline gives CDR1 PRHDT, CDR2 FYEKMQ (reference sequence). CDR3 nucleotide sequence: TGTGCCAGCAGCCTGGCTAGCACTGAAGCTTTCTTT. This sequence encodes CASSLASTEAFF.

By sample share, this clonotype is medium-sized. This chain connects TRBV6-1 to TRBJ1-1, with no clear D. CDR1 is MNHNS and CDR2 is SASEGT in the germline V gene. The CDR3 is 13 amino acids. Trimming took off 7 bases at V and 1 base at J, with 10 bases between the two ends. CDR3 amino acids: CASTPHENTEAFF. The CDR3 DNA follows: TGTGCCAGCACCCCTCATGAGAACACTGAAGCTTTCTTT.

This clonotype is labeled as medium-sized. V gene TRBV2 combines with J gene TRBJ2-3; a weak D match, TRBD1 (5 bases). CDR1 SNHLY and CDR2 FYNNEI come from the germline V gene. The CDR3 consists of 15 residues. Trimming removed 8 bases at V and 2 bases at J, with 17 bases between. In nucleotides, the CDR3 is TGTGCCAGCGGGGCGGCGAACACCGACACAGATACGCAGTATTTT. The encoded protein is CASGAANTDTDTQYF. Together with reference TRBV2 and TRBJ2-3, the CDR3 gives the full variable domain: EPEVTQTPSHQVTQMGQEVILRCVPISNHLYFYWYRQILGQKVEFLVSFYNNEISEKSEIFDDQFSVERPDGSNFTLKIRSTKLEDSAMYFCASGAANTDTDTQYFGPGTRLTVL.

The chain links TRBV5-1 to TRBJ2-5; the match to TRBD1 covers 7 bases. Germline V gene sequence: CDR1 SGHRS, CDR2 YFSETQ. CDR3 length: 16 amino acids. The junction had 9 bases not matched to a gene; V was cut back by 0 bases and J by 4 bases. Here the CDR3 reads CASSLGSTGNGETQYF. The CDR3 DNA follows: TGCGCCAGCAGCTTGGGCTCGACAGGGAATGGAGAGACCCAGTACTTC. Using reference TRBV5-1 and TRBJ2-5 for the parts outside the CDR3, the full variable domain is KAGVTQTPRYLIKTRGQQVTLSCSPISGHRSVSWYQQTPGQGLQFLFEYFSETQRNKGNFPGRFSGRQFSNSRSEMNVSTLELGDSALYLCASSLGSTGNGETQYFGPGTRLLVL.

This clonotype is classed as medium-sized (0.01 to 0.1%). This chain connects TRBV28 to TRBJ2-1; a possible D gene is TRBD2 (5 bases). The CDR3 consists of 14 residues. CDR1 and CDR2 (germline): MDHEN, SYDVKM. The V and J ends lost 9 bases and 8 bases respectively, with 20 bases between them. The DNA of the CDR3 is TGTGCCAGTCAAACTGGGCTAGCCCCCTATGAGCAGTTCTTC. It encodes CASQTGLAPYEQFF. Looking up the rest from reference TRBV28 and TRBJ2-1 gives the full variable domain: DVKVTQSSRYLVKRTGEKVFLECVQDMDHENMFWYRQDPGLGLRLIYFSYDVKMKEKGDIPEGYSVSREKKERFSLILESASTNQTSMYLCASQTGLAPYEQFFGPGTRLTVL.

The sample holds many counts of this clonotype. This rearrangement joins TRBV6-6 to TRBJ1-2, with 12 bases lining up with TRBD1. The CDR3 has 15 amino acids. Germline values: CDR1 MNHNY, CDR2 SVGAGI (reference sequence). Trimming cost V 0 bases and J 8 bases; bases outside gene matches: 4. Here the CDR3 reads CASSYSGTGGDGYTF. The CDR3 bases are TGTGCCAGCAGTTACTCCGGGACAGGGGGCGACGGCTACACCTTC.

This clonotype came up many times. The rearrangement joins TRBV7-9 to TRBJ1-2; no firm D call. V shed 3 bases and J shed 5 bases, with 13 bases lying between them. The CDR3 is made up of 14 amino acids. The V gene's germline CDR1 is SEHNR and CDR2 FQNEAQ (reference sequence). The CDR3 is CASSLLGVAYGYTF. The CDR3 nucleotides are TGTGCCAGCAGCTTGCTTGGGGTCGCTTATGGCTACACCTTC.

This clonotype was seen only once. A much larger clonotype is one base distant, so this may be a read error. The chain is built from TRBV7-6 and TRBJ1-1, with 12 bases fitting TRBD1. The CDR3 spans 16 residues. Germline values: CDR1 SGHVS, CDR2 FNYEAQ. CDR3 nucleotide sequence: TGTGCCAGCAGCGCGGGGACAGGGGGCTTCGGGACTGAAGCTCTCTTT. Protein sequence: CASSAGTGGFGTEALF. Drawing the rest from reference TRBV7-6 and TRBJ1-1, the complete variable domain is GAGVSQSPRYKVTKRGQDVALRCDPISGHVSLYWYRQALGQGPEFLTYFNYEAQQDKSGLPNDRFSAERPEGSISTLTIQRTEQRDSAMYRCASSAGTGGFGTEALFGQGTRLTVV.

This clonotype was counted at least ten times. The V and J genes are TRBV20-1 and TRBJ2-7, with no clear D. Trimming took off 6 bases at V and 3 bases at J, with 6 bases between the two ends. Germline V gene lookup returns CDR1 DFQATT and CDR2 SNEGSKA (reference sequence). The CDR3 totals 10 residues. In nucleotides, the CDR3 is TGCAGTGCCCTTAGCTACGAGCAGTACTTC. Its translation: CSALSYEQYF.

In its sample, this clonotype is medium-sized. The chain links TRBV28 to TRBJ2-7; 7 bases match TRBD2. With V trimmed by 6 bases and J by 3 bases, 8 bases remained unmatched. Germline V gene sequence: CDR1 MDHEN, CDR2 SYDVKM. CDR3 length: 14 amino acids. In DNA, the CDR3 is TGTGCCAGCAGGGGGGGGACGCAACTCTACGAGCAGTACTTC. It codes for CASRGGTQLYEQYF.

This clonotype has a count of ten or more. The chain has TRBV4-2 and TRBJ2-1; TRBD2 aligns across 12 bases. Germline values: CDR1 LGHNA, CDR2 YNFKEQ. The CDR3 extends over 15 amino acids. Trimming removed 5 bases from V and 7 bases from J; junction bases left unmatched: 6. The CDR3 bases are TGTGCCAGCAGCGCTAGCGGGGGGGCGATAAATGAGCAGTTCTTC. Its protein product is CASSASGGAINEQFF.

This clonotype has a count of ten or more. This chain uses TRBV25-1 with TRBJ2-3; D gene uncertain. Germline V CDR1 and CDR2: MGHDK, SYGVNS. The CDR3 is 13 residues long. Deletions cut 3 bases from V and 4 bases from J, with 8 bases between. CDR3 nucleotides: TGTGCCAGCAGTGATTCGGTGGCAGATACGCAGTATTTT. Translation: CASSDSVADTQYF.

This clonotype was seen many times. The gene calls are TRBV12-3 or TRBV12-4 and TRBJ2-3; tentatively, D is TRBD1 (6 bases). V dropped 6 bases and J dropped 2 bases, with 18 bases sitting between them. The CDR3 extends over 16 amino acids. CDR3 in DNA: TGTGCCAGCAGCTACACAGGGTTTAGCGACACAGATACGCAGTATTTT. Translating gives CASSYTGFSDTDTQYF.

This clonotype has more than one count but fewer than ten. This may stem from a read error, because a much larger clone lies one nucleotide away. The genes are TRBV20-1 and TRBJ1-2; D is possibly TRBD1 (6 bases). The CDR3 has 14 residues. CDR1 and CDR2 from the germline V gene are DFQATT and SNEGSKA (reference sequence). The CDR3 bases are TGCAGTGCTGGAGATCACAGGGAGGGCTATGGCTACACCTTC. Its translation is CSAGDHREGYGYTF.